This is a list of T cell receptor beta chains from one sample in a study of cytomegalovirus exposure and HLA in healthy donors. Clones were read by immunoSEQ multiplex PCR, and TCRdb kept only the in-frame ones, dropping some. The profile covers some 200,000 clones, with 80% appearing a single time and under 0.8% taken by the ten largest. What was sequenced was PBMCs. These receptors were collected from a boy younger than 18 in good health and CMV-seronegative. The conserved cysteine and the conserved F or W are not part of the CDR3 here. Fields, in order: CDR3 protein, CDR3 length, V gene, clone size, J gene. Size is omitted from some rows. Given values are once, few, many or a class for expanded clones.

CDR3aa: SVARRTDTEAF
len: 11
v_gene: TRBV29-1
abundance: NA
j_gene: TRBJ1-1

CDR3aa: ASSVVRTGFNTGELF
len: 15
v_gene: TRBV9
abundance: NA
j_gene: TRBJ2-2

CDR3aa: ASSLDGGRTEAF
len: 12
v_gene: TRBV5-4
abundance: few
j_gene: TRBJ1-1

CDR3aa: ASSGEFTEAF
len: 10
v_gene: TRBV2
abundance: NA
j_gene: TRBJ1-1

CDR3aa: AWDRGSLVNEQY
len: 12
v_gene: TRBV30
abundance: NA
j_gene: TRBJ2-7

CDR3aa: ASSLYHPGVSYEQY
len: 14
v_gene: TRBV7-9
abundance: NA
j_gene: TRBJ2-7

CDR3aa: ARSFVGDVNTEAF
len: 13
v_gene: TRBV6-6
abundance: few
j_gene: TRBJ1-1

CDR3aa: ASSLGVTGERDEQF
len: 14
v_gene: TRBV11-3
abundance: NA
j_gene: TRBJ2-1

CDR3aa: ASSGTGFTNEKLF
len: 13
v_gene: TRBV7-9
abundance: NA
j_gene: TRBJ1-4

CDR3aa: ASSSGTGASRPQH
len: 13
v_gene: TRBV19
abundance: NA
j_gene: TRBJ1-5

CDR3aa: ASSHPTGESGNTIY
len: 14
v_gene: TRBV4-1
abundance: NA
j_gene: TRBJ1-3

CDR3aa: ASSQRDRGFSTGELF
len: 15
v_gene: TRBV7-2
abundance: NA
j_gene: TRBJ2-2

CDR3aa: ASSRPSGKDEKLF
len: 13
v_gene: TRBV5-4
abundance: once
j_gene: TRBJ1-4

CDR3aa: ASSLHRASEAF
len: 11
v_gene: TRBV7-3
abundance: NA
j_gene: TRBJ1-1

CDR3aa: ASSLGTGASPLPKDEQF
len: 17
v_gene: TRBV7-9
abundance: NA
j_gene: TRBJ2-1

CDR3aa: ASSVEQGSSEQY
len: 12
v_gene: TRBV9
abundance: NA
j_gene: TRBJ2-7

CDR3aa: ASSLGQVYTEAF
len: 12
v_gene: TRBV5-8
abundance: NA
j_gene: TRBJ1-1

CDR3aa: ASSQGGADEAF
len: 11
v_gene: TRBV27
abundance: NA
j_gene: TRBJ1-1

CDR3aa: ASSAPLTSYLDGYT
len: 14
v_gene: TRBV9
abundance: once
j_gene: TRBJ1-2